Included here is one T cell receptor beta chain sequence, with context. Its cognate antigen is unknown. This sample was included in a study of T-cell memory formation after mild COVID-19. As for the study in general: TCR clusters were mostly donor specific. Study results and limitations: There was no confirmation that second-wave clones peaking on day 37 were SARS-CoV-2 specific. CD4/CD8 balance held among clones contracting day 15 to 85, and later expanders leaned CD4+.

V was clipped by 0 bases and J by 6 bases, with 7 bases between them. The germline gives CDR1 SGHRS, CDR2 YFSETQ. This CDR3 comprises 13 residues. Via MiXCR, TCRdb re-called the 5' RACE reads, giving one row per CDR3 protein. The data hold about 400,000 distinct CDR3 sequences, with 20% to 30% observed a single time. This sequence was found in an adult woman who had mild COVID-19 (a few samples of this study predate the infection). Cell type and time point are not known. The sequencing sample was made of PBMCs or a T cell subset sorted from them (not recorded which). The J gene is TRBJ2-1, the V gene TRBV5-1, with no clear D. CDR3: CASSLGASNEQFF. DNA of the CDR3: TGCGCCAGCAGCTTGGGAGCCAGCAATGAGCAGTTCTTC.